The rows below give T cell receptor beta chains drawn from one sample of a study of neurological immune-mediated disorders. TCRdb processed the 5' RACE reads anew with MiXCR; each CDR3 protein has one entry. The sample has 20,000 to 30,000 distinct CDR3 sequences; about 6.7% are singletons. The sequenced sample consisted of PBMCs. These receptors all stem from a woman in her forties in good health. The CDR3 runs from the conserved cysteine through the conserved F or W. A D gene is named only where the DNA matches it firmly. Clone size is given for some rows only: seen once, a few or many times, or a class if the clone is expanded.

many	TRBV20-1	TRBD2	TRBJ2-3	TGCAGTGCTGATTCTAGCGGGAGGGCCGTCACAGATACGCAGTATTTT	CSADSSGRAVTDTQYF
many	TRBV24-1	-	TRBJ2-1	TGTGCCACCAGTGAACCCACAGGGAGCGATGAGCAGTTCTTC	CATSEPTGSDEQFF
many	TRBV6-1	TRBD2	TRBJ2-5	TGTGCCAGCAGCGGGAGCGGGAGCCTAAAGGAGACCCAGTACTTC	CASSGSGSLKETQYF
many	TRBV7-2	TRBD1	TRBJ2-7	TGTGCCAGCAGCTTAGTTAGGGGGGCACCGGGACAGGGATACGAGCAGTACTTC	CASSLVRGAPGQGYEQYF
many	TRBV10-3	-	TRBJ2-1	TGTGCCATCAGAACGGGGGGGGGACAGAAGAGCTCCTACAATGAGCAGTTCTTC	CAIRTGGGQKSSYNEQFF
medium-sized	TRBV9	TRBD2	TRBJ2-1	TGTGCCAGCAGCGTAGATGTCACTAGCGGGAGCGATAATGAGCAGTTCTTC	CASSVDVTSGSDNEQFF
many	TRBV12-3/TRBV12-4	TRBD2	TRBJ2-7	TGTGCCAGCAGTTTAAGTAGATGGAAGACTAGCGGGAGCGAGCAGTACTTC	CASSLSRWKTSGSEQYF
medium-sized	TRBV28	-	TRBJ2-3	TGTGCCAGCTCAGGGTCCCCTAGCACAGATACGCAGTATTTT	CASSGSPSTDTQYF
many	TRBV6-5	-	TRBJ2-2	TGTGCCAGCAGTTACCGCACCGGGGAGCTGTTTTTT	CASSYRTGELFF
many	TRBV12-3/TRBV12-4	-	TRBJ1-3	TGTGCCAGCAGTTTGGGCAGGGCTGGCAACACCATATATTTT	CASSLGRAGNTIYF
many	TRBV10-3	TRBD2	TRBJ2-5	TGTGCCATCAGTGAGGGGACTAGCGGAGGGAGTAGGGAGACCCAGTACTTC	CAISEGTSGGSRETQYF
many	TRBV5-1	TRBD2	TRBJ2-1	TGCGCCAGCAGCTTGGCCGGCGGGAGCTCCTACAATGAGCAGTTCTTC	CASSLAGGSSYNEQFF
medium-sized	TRBV20-1	TRBD1	TRBJ2-7	TGCAGTGCTATAGGGTTTCAGGGGGCGATGCCCTACGAGCAGTACTTC	CSAIGFQGAMPYEQYF
-	TRBV20-1	-	TRBJ2-2	TGCAGTGCTAGAGATCCACGGCAGGCGAACACCGGGGAGCTGTTTTTT	CSARDPRQANTGELFF
many	TRBV27	TRBD2	TRBJ2-1	TGTGCCAGCAGCTCCGGTGGGACTAGCGGCCTCAATGAGCAGTTCTTC	CASSSGGTSGLNEQFF
many	TRBV20-1	-	TRBJ1-4	TGCAGTGCCCAAGGGACTGAGAATGAAAAACTGTTTTTT	CSAQGTENEKLFF
many	TRBV12-3/TRBV12-4	-	TRBJ1-5	TGTGCCAGCAGTTTGGCAGGTTCCAATCAGCCCCAGCATTTT	CASSLAGSNQPQHF
many	TRBV20-1	-	TRBJ1-1	TGCAGTGCTCAGAGGCGGGTGGTCAGGCGGGACACTGAAGCTTTCTTT	CSAQRRVVRRDTEAFF
many	TRBV5-1	TRBD1	TRBJ2-2	TGCGCCAGCAGCTTGGCGGGACAGACGAACACCAGGGAGCTGTTTTTT	CASSLAGQTNTRELFF
many	TRBV30	TRBD1	TRBJ1-5	TGTGCCTGGAGTTACAGGGGAACACAGCCCCAGCATTTT	CAWSYRGTQPQHF
many	TRBV7-2	TRBD1	TRBJ2-7	TGTGCCAGCAGCCCGGACAGGGACGATATCATATCCTACGAGCAGTACTTC	CASSPDRDDIISYEQYF
many	TRBV28	-	TRBJ2-1	TGTGCCAGCAGTTTTCCAGGGCGACGGCAGTTCTTC	CASSFPGRRQFF
many	TRBV12-3/TRBV12-4	TRBD1	TRBJ2-7	TGTGCCAGCAGTCCCACCGGGACAGGGGGTTCCAGGCAGTACTTC	CASSPTGTGGSRQYF
many	TRBV3-1	-	TRBJ1-6	TGTGCCAGCAAGTACGGGGTCCAGTCACCCCTCCACTTT	CASKYGVQSPLHF
medium-sized	TRBV29-1	TRBD2	TRBJ2-2	TGCAGCGTTGAGGGGACTAGCGGGAGTAGTGGAACCGGGGAGCTGTTTTTT	CSVEGTSGSSGTGELFF
many	TRBV20-1	-	TRBJ1-1	TGCAGTGCTGGGGTAGGGGGGAACACTGAAGCTTTCTTT	CSAGVGGNTEAFF
many	TRBV6-5	-	TRBJ1-3	TGTGCCAGCAGCCGCACCGGGAGCTCTGGAAACACCATATATTTT	CASSRTGSSGNTIYF